This TCR beta chain stems from a study of T cell repertoires in cytomegalovirus infection. Study background: It can be stated that public TCR beta signatures indicated CMV infection as well as a matching HLA type. Regarding the study as a whole: Public TCR beta family frequency separated CMV-and-HLA carriers, including in an independent cohort.

This clonotype occurred a few times. The antigen is unknown. Germline V gives CDR1 SGHRS, CDR2 YFSETQ. V lost 0 bases to trimming and J lost 8 bases; unmatched junction nucleotides: 10. The CDR3 totals 15 residues. TCRdb independently ran MiXCR on the reads; one entry per CDR3 protein. Altogether roughly 310,000 distinct CDR3 sequences are present, about 17% being singletons, with the ten largest covering 12%. Sequencing was done on a sample of PBMCs. The receptor comes from a human donor in good health (CMV status not recorded). Some clones in this sample may be carry-over from other donors' samples. The chain has TRBV5-1 and TRBJ1-2; TRBD1 agrees at 7 bases. As DNA, the CDR3 is TGCGCCAGCAGCTTGGACTCAGGGGGGATCTACGGCTACACCTTC. It is translated as CASSLDSGGIYGYTF.